The 17 T cell receptor beta chains in this list originate from one sample, sequenced in a study of blood T cell repertoires in COVID-19. Assay used: immunoSEQ multiplex PCR; TCRdb lists only in-frame clones, some missing. The sample lists approximately 240,000 clones, about nine tenths occurring once. Specimen: PBMCs or T cells enriched from blood (not recorded which). Every receptor here comes from a woman between 18 and 29 years old who had recovered from COVID-19.

This chain connects TRBV18 to TRBJ1-1; 9 positions agree with TRBD1. Germline loops: CDR1 KGHSH, CDR2 LQKENI. Unmatched junction bases numbered 11, after V lost 6 bases and J lost 3 bases. This CDR3 contains 16 residues. Here the CDR3 reads CASSGQGPQSYTEAFF. CDR3 DNA: TGTGCCAGCTCGGGACAGGGCCCTCAGAGCTACACTGAAGCTTTCTTT.

This clone showed up just a few times. This chain uses TRBV3-1 (or the pseudogene TRBV3-2) with TRBJ1-1; D remains unclear. This CDR3 is built from 14 residues. Germline assignment: CDR1 LGHDT and CDR2 YNNKEL (reference sequence). V was cut by 0 bases and J by 3 bases, with 8 bases left in between. As DNA, the CDR3 is TGTGCCAGCAGCCAAGATCTTGTGTACACTGAAGCTTTCTTT. It is translated as CASSQDLVYTEAFF.

The gene calls are TRBV27 and TRBJ1-5; D unclear. V was shortened by 6 bases and J by 3 bases, with 15 bases between the two germline ends. The CDR3 spans 15 residues. Germline values: CDR1 MNHEY, CDR2 SMNVEV (reference sequence). The CDR3 DNA follows: TGTGCCAGCAGACCCCCCGGGAGCTTCAATCAGCCCCAGCATTTT. Its protein is CASRPPGSFNQPQHF.

This clone was detected once. The V gene is TRBV7-2, the J gene TRBJ2-7; D perhaps matches TRBD2 (5 bases). From germline, CDR1 is SGHTA and CDR2 FQGNSA. The CDR3 extends over 13 amino acids. The V and J ends lost 6 bases and 2 bases respectively, with 11 bases between them. The CDR3 is CASREAAAYEQYF. Here the CDR3 DNA reads TGTGCCAGCAGGGAGGCTGCCGCCTACGAGCAGTACTTC.

This clone was picked up one time. The chain uses TRBV5-1 and TRBJ2-5; 7 bases line up with TRBD2. CDR3 length: 16 amino acids. V lost 3 bases to trimming and J lost 5 bases; unmatched junction nucleotides: 13. In germline, CDR1 is SGHRS, CDR2 YFSETQ. CDR3 protein: CASSSPRGEGRETQYF. CDR3 DNA: TGCGCCAGCAGCTCCCCTCGGGGGGAGGGCCGGGAGACCCAGTACTTC.

The rearrangement joins TRBV28 to TRBJ1-1, with 8 bases that match TRBD1. The CDR3 consists of 16 residues. V shed 4 bases and J 1 base; nucleotides not matched to a gene: 8. Germline V gene data show CDR1 as MDHEN and CDR2 as SYDVKM. The CDR3 region has the DNA TGTGCCAGCAGTTCACCTACCGGGACAGGGAACACTGAAGCTTTCTTT. Its translation is CASSSPTGTGNTEAFF.

The chain is built from TRBV5-4 and TRBJ1-1; D might be TRBD1 (5 bases). Trimming removed 2 bases at V and 3 bases at J, with 8 bases between. Germline V gene data show CDR1 as SGHNT and CDR2 as YYREEE (reference sequence). The length of the CDR3 is 13 residues. The CDR3 DNA sequence: TGTGCCAGCAGCTTCGTCAGGGACACTGAAGCTTTCTTT. Protein: CASSFVRDTEAFF. Full variable domain (rest looked up from reference TRBV5-4 and TRBJ1-1): ETGVTQSPTHLIKTRGQQVTLRCSSQSGHNTVSWYQQALGQGPQFIFQYYREEENGRGNFPPRFSGLQFPNYSSELNVNALELDDSALYLCASSFVRDTEAFFGQGTRLTVV.

V and J are TRBV14 and TRBJ1-1, with D possibly TRBD1 on 5 matching bases. Between the trimmed V and J ends, which lost 0 bases and 6 bases, there was a span of 11 bases. This CDR3 is 14 amino acids long. Germline CDR1 reads SGHDN; CDR2 reads FVKESK. Written as DNA, the CDR3 is TGTGCCAGCAGCCAAGACTTAGGAGGGGCTGAAGCTTTCTTT. Translated: CASSQDLGGAEAFF.

The chain has TRBV19 and TRBJ2-7; 7 positions agree with TRBD1. Trimming at V came to 6 bases and at J to 3 bases, leaving 5 bases not matched to a gene. The CDR3 sequence is 13 residues long. Per germline, CDR1 LNHDA and CDR2 SQIVND (reference sequence). In nucleotides, the CDR3 is TGTGCCAGTAGCCGACAGGGCCGCTACGAGCAGTACTTC. Its protein is CASSRQGRYEQYF.

V is TRBV12-3 or TRBV12-4 and J is TRBJ1-1; D is uncertain. V gave up 6 bases and J gave up 5 bases, with 10 bases separating them. This CDR3 comprises 12 residues. In DNA form, the CDR3 reads TGTGCCAGCAGCCGAGGGAGGACTGAAGCTTTCTTT. As protein: CASSRGRTEAFF.

The V and J genes are TRBV18 and TRBJ1-5; D is perhaps TRBD1 (5 bases). This CDR3 comprises 17 residues. Germline V gene lookup returns CDR1 KGHSH and CDR2 LQKENI. Trimming pared 2 bases from V and 2 bases from J, leaving 16 bases between. This CDR3 reads CASSPSWGGTGNQPQHF. CDR3 bases: TGTGCCAGCTCACCAAGCTGGGGGGGGACTGGCAATCAGCCCCAGCATTTT.

The rearrangement uses TRBV5-1 and TRBJ1-2, with TRBD1 as a possible D gene (5 bases). Germline V lookup: CDR1 SGHRS, CDR2 YFSETQ. The CDR3 sequence is 14 residues long. Trimming left V 4 bases short and J 2 bases short, with 12 bases between. The CDR3 reads CASSRGGFNYGYTF. The CDR3 bases are TGCGCCAGCAGCAGGGGAGGGTTCAACTATGGCTACACCTTC.

Notes on this clone: The sample holds other DNA sequences that translate to the same CDR3. The rearrangement links TRBV28 to TRBJ2-7, with D possibly matching TRBD1 (5 bases). The CDR3 totals 13 residues. Deletions cut 3 bases from V and 3 bases from J, with 9 bases between. CDR1 is MDHEN and CDR2 is SYDVKM in the germline V gene. This CDR3 reads CASSFGQHYEQYF. In nucleotides, the CDR3 is TGTGCCAGCAGTTTTGGACAACACTACGAGCAGTACTTC.

The chain has TRBV13 and TRBJ1-2; 10 bases map to TRBD1. In germline, CDR1 is PRHDT, CDR2 FYEKMQ (reference sequence). The J segment lost 8 bases and the V segment lost 5 bases, leaving 11 bases of the junction unmatched. This CDR3 is 15 amino acids long. CDR3 sequence: CASSARDRGVEGYTF. CDR3 coding DNA: TGTGCCAGCAGCGCCAGGGACAGGGGAGTAGAAGGCTACACCTTC.

The rearrangement links TRBV19 to TRBJ1-5; D might be TRBD1 (5 bases). Germline V gene data show CDR1 as LNHDA and CDR2 as SQIVND (reference sequence). Trimming took off 2 bases at V and 1 base at J, with 15 bases between the two ends. The CDR3 is made up of 17 amino acids. In DNA form, the CDR3 reads TGTGCCAGTAGTATAAGGAGGGACCCATTGAGCAATCAGCCCCAGCATTTT. Translating gives CASSIRRDPLSNQPQHF.

This chain connects TRBV29-1 to TRBJ1-2; the D gene is possibly TRBD1 (6 bases). Germline CDR1 is SQVTM and CDR2 is ANQGSEA. V gave up 7 bases and J gave up 0 bases, with 18 bases separating them. The CDR3 runs to 15 residues. This CDR3 is CSADPRDTSNYGYTF. The CDR3, as DNA: TGCAGCGCCGACCCACGGGACACTTCTAACTATGGCTACACCTTC.

The chain recombines TRBV11-2 with TRBJ2-4, with a tentative D call TRBD1 (6 bases). The CDR3 sequence is 11 residues long. Trimming left V 5 bases short and J 10 bases short, with 9 bases between. CDR1 and CDR2 from the germline V gene are SGHAT and FQNNGV. The CDR3 DNA reads TGTGCCAGCAGCCTTGGGACAATTCAGTACTTC. It codes for CASSLGTIQYF. Full variable domain (outside the CDR3, taken from reference TRBV11-2 and TRBJ2-4): EAGVAQSPRYKIIEKRQSVAFWCNPISGHATLYWYQQILGQGPKLLIQFQNNGVVDDSQLPKDRFSAERLKGVDSTLKIQPAKLEDSAVYLCASSLGTIQYFGAGTRLSVL.